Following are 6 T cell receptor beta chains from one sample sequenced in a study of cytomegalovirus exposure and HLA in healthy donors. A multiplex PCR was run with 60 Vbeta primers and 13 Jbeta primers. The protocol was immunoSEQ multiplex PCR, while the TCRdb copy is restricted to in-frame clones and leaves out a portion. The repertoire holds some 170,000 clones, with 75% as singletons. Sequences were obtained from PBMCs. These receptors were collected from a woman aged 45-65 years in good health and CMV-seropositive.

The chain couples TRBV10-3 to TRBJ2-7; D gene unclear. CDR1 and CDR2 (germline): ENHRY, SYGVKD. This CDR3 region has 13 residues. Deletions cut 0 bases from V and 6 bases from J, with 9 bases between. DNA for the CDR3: TGTGCCATCAGTGAGTCGTGGAGTCCCGAGCAGTACTTC. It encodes CAISESWSPEQYF.

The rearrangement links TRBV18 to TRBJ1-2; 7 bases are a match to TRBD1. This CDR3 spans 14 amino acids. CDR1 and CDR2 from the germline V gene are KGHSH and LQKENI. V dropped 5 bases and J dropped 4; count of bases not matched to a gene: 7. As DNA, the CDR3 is TGTGCCAGCTCATCGGGACAGATTATCTATGGCTACACCTTC. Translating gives CASSSGQIIYGYTF.

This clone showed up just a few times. CDR3 sequence (DNA): TGTGCCAGCAGTACCAACAGGGGGCCGGATTCACCCCTCCACTTT. Translated, it gives CASSTNRGPDSPLHF. The chain joins TRBV6-5 to TRBJ1-6; 9 bases match TRBD1. Germline CDR1 is MNHEY and CDR2 is SVGAGI. V lost 5 bases, J lost 8 bases, and 7 bases stayed unmatched. This CDR3 spans 15 amino acids.

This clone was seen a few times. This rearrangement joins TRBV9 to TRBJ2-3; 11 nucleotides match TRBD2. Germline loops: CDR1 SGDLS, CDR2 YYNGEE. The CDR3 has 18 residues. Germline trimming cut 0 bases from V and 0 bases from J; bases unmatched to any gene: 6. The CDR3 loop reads CASSVGLAGPTSTDTQYF. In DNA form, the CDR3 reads TGTGCCAGCAGCGTAGGACTAGCGGGGCCTACTAGCACAGATACGCAGTATTTT. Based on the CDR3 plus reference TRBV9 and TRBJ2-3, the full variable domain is DSGVTQTPKHLITATGQRVTLRCSPRSGDLSVYWYQQSLDQGLQFLIQYYNGEERAKGNILERFSAQQFPDLHSELNLSSLELGDSALYFCASSVGLAGPTSTDTQYFGPGTRLTVL.

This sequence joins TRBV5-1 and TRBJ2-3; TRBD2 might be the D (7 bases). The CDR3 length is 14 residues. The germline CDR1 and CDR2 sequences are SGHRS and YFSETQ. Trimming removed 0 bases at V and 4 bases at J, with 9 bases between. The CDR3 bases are TGCGCCAGCAGCTTGGCGGGGGGCGCAGATACGCAGTATTTT. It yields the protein CASSLAGGADTQYF.

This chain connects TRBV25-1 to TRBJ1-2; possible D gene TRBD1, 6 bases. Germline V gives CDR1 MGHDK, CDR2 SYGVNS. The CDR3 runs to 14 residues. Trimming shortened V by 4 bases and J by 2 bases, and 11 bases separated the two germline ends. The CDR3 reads CASSAGTSNYGYTF. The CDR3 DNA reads TGTGCCAGCAGTGCTGGGACATCAAACTATGGCTACACCTTC.